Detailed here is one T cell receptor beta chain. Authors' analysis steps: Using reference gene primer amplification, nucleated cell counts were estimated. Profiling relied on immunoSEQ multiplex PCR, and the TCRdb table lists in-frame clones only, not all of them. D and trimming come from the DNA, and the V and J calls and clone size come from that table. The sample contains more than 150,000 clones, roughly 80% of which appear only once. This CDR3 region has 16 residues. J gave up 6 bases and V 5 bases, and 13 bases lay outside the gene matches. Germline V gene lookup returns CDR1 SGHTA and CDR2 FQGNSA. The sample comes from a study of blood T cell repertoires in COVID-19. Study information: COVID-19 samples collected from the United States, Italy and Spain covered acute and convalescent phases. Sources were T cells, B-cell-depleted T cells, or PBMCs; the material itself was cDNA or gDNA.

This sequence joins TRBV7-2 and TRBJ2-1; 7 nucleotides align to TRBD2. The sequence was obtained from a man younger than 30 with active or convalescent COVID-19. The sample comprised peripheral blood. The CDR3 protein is CASSTKTSRAGNEQFF. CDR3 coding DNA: TGTGCCAGCAGCACGAAGACTAGCCGAGCGGGCAATGAGCAGTTCTTC.